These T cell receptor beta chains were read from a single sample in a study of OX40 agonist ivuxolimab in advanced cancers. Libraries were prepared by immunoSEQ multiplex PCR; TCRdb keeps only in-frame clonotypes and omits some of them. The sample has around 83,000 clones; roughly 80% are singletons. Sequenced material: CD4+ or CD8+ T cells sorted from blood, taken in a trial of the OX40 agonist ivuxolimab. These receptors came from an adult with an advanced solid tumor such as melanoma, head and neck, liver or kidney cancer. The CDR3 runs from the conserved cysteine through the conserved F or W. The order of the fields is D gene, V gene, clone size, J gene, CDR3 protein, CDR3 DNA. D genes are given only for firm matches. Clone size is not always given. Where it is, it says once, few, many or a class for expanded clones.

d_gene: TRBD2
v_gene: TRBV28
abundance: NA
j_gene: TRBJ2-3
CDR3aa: CASSPGGSSTDTQYF
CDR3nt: TGTGCCAGCAGTCCCGGGGGGTCTAGCACAGATACGCAGTATTTT

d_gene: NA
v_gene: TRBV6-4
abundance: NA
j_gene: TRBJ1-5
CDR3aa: CASSAELNQPQHF
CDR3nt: TGTGCCAGCAGTGCGGAACTAAATCAGCCCCAGCATTTT

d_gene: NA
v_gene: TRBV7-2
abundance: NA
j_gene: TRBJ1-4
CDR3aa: CASSSNWGSEKLFF
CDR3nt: TGTGCCAGCAGTTCCAATTGGGGTTCTGAAAAACTGTTTTTT

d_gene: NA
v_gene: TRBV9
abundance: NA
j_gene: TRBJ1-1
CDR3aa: CASSIGQDTEAFF
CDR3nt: TGTGCCAGCAGCATCGGACAAGATACTGAAGCTTTCTTT

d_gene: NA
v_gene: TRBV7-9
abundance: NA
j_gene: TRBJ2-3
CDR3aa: CASSLGYLTQDTQYF
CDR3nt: TGTGCCAGCAGCTTAGGTTACCTGACCCAAGATACGCAGTATTTT

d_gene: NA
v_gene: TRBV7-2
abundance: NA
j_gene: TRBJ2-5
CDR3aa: CASSFGRPGETQYF
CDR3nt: TGTGCCAGCAGCTTTGGACGTCCGGGGGAGACCCAGTACTTC

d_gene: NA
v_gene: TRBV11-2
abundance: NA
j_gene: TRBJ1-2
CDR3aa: CASSPETGAPGYGYTF
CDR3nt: TGTGCCAGCAGCCCCGAGACAGGTGCCCCAGGCTATGGCTACACCTTC

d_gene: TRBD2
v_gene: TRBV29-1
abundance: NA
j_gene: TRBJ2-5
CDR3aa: CSVAGRGGQETQYF
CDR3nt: TGCAGCGTTGCAGGGCGCGGGGGCCAAGAGACCCAGTACTTC

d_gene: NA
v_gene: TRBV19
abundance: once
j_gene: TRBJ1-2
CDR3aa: CASSIVAVANYGYTF
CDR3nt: TGTGCCAGTAGTATAGTGGCAGTAGCTAACTATGGCTACACCTTC

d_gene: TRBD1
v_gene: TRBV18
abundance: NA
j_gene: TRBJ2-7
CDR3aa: CASSPSQGAGEQYF
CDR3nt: TGTGCCAGCTCACCGAGTCAGGGGGCTGGCGAGCAGTACTTC

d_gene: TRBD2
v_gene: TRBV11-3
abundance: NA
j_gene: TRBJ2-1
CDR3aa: CASSPGTTYNEQFF
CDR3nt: TGTGCCAGCAGCCCTGGGACTACCTACAATGAGCAGTTCTTC

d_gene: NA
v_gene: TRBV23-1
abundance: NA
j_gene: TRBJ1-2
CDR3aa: CASSQVAGFCGYTF
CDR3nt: TGCGCCAGCAGTCAGGTGGCAGGATTTTGTGGCTACACCTTC

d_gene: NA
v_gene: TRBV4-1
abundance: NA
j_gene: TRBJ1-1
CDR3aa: CASSQGQFYTEAFF
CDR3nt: TGCGCCAGCAGCCAAGGACAATTCTACACTGAAGCTTTCTTT

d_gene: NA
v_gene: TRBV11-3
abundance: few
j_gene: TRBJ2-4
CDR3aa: CASSLASGTYKNIQYF
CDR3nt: TGTGCCAGCAGCTTAGCTTCGGGGACTTACAAAAACATTCAGTACTTC

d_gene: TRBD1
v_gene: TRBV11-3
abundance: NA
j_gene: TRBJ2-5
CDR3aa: CASSATGGLKTQYF
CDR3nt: TGTGCCAGCAGCGCGACAGGGGGCCTAAAGACCCAGTACTTC

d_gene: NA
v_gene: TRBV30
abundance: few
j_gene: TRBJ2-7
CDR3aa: CAWRSPGMSHEQYF
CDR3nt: TGTGCCTGGCGTTCGCCCGGGATGAGCCACGAGCAGTACTTC

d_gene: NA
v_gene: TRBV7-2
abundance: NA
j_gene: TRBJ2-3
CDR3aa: CASSGAGRTDTQYF
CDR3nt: TGTGCCAGCAGTGGAGCGGGTCGCACAGATACGCAGTATTTT

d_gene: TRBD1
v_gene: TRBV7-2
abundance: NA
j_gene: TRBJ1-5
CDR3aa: CASSPPDRGSQPQHF
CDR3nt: TGTGCCAGCAGCCCCCCTGACAGGGGAAGTCAGCCCCAGCATTTT

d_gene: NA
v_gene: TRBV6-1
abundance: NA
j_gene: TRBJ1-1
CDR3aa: CASLPKMNTEAFF
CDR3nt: TGTGCCAGCTTACCGAAAATGAACACTGAAGCTTTCTTT

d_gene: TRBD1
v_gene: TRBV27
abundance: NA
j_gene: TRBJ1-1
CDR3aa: CASSLAGQGNTEAFF
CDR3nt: TGTGCCAGCAGTCTCGCGGGACAGGGGAACACTGAAGCTTTCTTT

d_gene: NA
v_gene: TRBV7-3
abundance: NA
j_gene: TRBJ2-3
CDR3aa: CASSLGQGYDTQYF
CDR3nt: TGTGCCAGCAGCTTAGGTCAGGGGTACGATACGCAGTATTTT

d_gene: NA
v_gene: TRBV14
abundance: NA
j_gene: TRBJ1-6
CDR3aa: CASSQDSRTAGSYNSPLHF
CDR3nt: TGTGCCAGCAGCCAAGATAGTCGGACAGCCGGCTCCTATAATTCACCCCTCCACTTT

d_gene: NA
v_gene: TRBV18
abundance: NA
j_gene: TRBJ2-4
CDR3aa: CASSSLGVAKNIQYF
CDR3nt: TGTGCCAGCTCGTCCCTTGGGGTAGCCAAAAACATTCAGTACTTC

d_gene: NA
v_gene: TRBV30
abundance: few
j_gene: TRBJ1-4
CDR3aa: CAWKGGGAKKLFF
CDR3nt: TGTGCCTGGAAAGGGGGAGGGGCGAAAAAACTGTTTTTT

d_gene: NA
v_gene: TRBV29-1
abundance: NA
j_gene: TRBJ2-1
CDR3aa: CSVGLGTLYNEQFF
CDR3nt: TGCAGCGTTGGTCTCGGGACTCTCTACAATGAGCAGTTCTTC

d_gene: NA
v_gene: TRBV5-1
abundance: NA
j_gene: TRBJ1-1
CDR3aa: CASSLVTGKNTEAFF
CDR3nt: TGCGCCAGCAGCTTGGTCACAGGAAAGAACACTGAAGCTTTCTTT

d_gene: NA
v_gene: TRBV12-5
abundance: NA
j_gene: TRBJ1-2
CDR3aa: CASGLERGYGYTF
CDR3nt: TGTGCTAGTGGTTTGGAAAGGGGGTATGGCTACACCTTC

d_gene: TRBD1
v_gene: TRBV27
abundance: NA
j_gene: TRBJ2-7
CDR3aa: CASSSSTGTGVYEQYF
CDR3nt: TGTGCCAGCAGTTCCTCCACCGGGACAGGGGTCTACGAGCAGTACTTC